This TCR beta chain was recovered during a study of T cell responses to AZD1222 COVID-19 vaccine. This table comes from immunoSEQ multiplex PCR, and its TCRdb copy is limited to in-frame clones, with some not included. The table lists 250,000 to 300,000 clones, about 94% of them singletons, with 0.55% in the top ten. V lost 1 base and J 2 bases, leaving 12 bases between the germline ends. This CDR3 contains 15 residues. Per germline, CDR1 SNHLY and CDR2 FYNNEI. The sequence was collected from an adult who received the AZD1222 COVID-19 vaccine. The material sequenced was peripheral blood, taken 28 days after the second AZD1222 dose. V is TRBV2 and J is TRBJ2-7; D is uncertain. The CDR3 DNA follows: TGTGCCAGCAGTGAAGGGGCTATAGGGACCTACGAGCAGTACTTC. Translation gives CASSEGAIGTYEQYF.